This T cell receptor (beta chain) came from a study of beta chain features in type 1 diabetes. By way of CD45RO/CCR7/CD25/CD127/CD95/CD27, the CD4+ regulatory, stem cell-like memory, central memory and naive cells were sorted. Sorting gave populations that all exceeded 98% purity. CDR3 length equals 15 residues. CDR1 and CDR2 (germline): SGHKS, YYEKEE (reference sequence). V lost 4 bases and J 7 bases, leaving 18 bases between the germline ends. The entirety of the isolated RNA underwent reverse transcription, so expressed TCRB transcripts were sequenced. Sequencing used immunoSEQ multiplex PCR; TCRdb keeps in-frame clones, though not all of them. The sample holds almost 350,000 clones, less than 9.5% seen once.

The material sequenced was central memory CD4+ T cells from blood. This sequence joins TRBV5-5 and TRBJ2-1; either TRBD1 or TRBD2 may fit D (5 bases each). This TCR was recovered from a woman in her late teens or twenties in good health. The CDR3, as DNA: TGTGCCAGCAGCCTGGGATGGGTGGGGGTGAATGAGCAGTTCTTC. Translating it yields CASSLGWVGVNEQFF.